This T cell receptor (beta chain) was sequenced in a study of shared clonotypes between healthy human individuals. The study, taken as a whole, reports: Clonotypes shared by all four sorted-subset donors had higher generation probabilities than non-shared clonotypes. Naive subsets generally exceeded memory subsets in estimated richness.

Researchers divided each subset's genomic DNA evenly across several immunoSEQ plates. The repertoire was sequenced with immunoSEQ multiplex PCR; TCRdb's copy has only in-frame clones and lacks some. Of around 690,000 clones listed, roughly 91% are singletons. As to this clone: Its specificity is unknown.

Germline V gives CDR1 SEHNR, CDR2 FQNEAQ (reference sequence). Trimming took 0 bases from V and 6 from J, leaving 8 bases between them. The CDR3 covers 14 residues. The sample taken for sequencing was memory CD8+ T cells from PBMCs. As to subset: CD45RO+ cells pooled with CCR7-negative TemRA cells. The source of this sequence is a young man in good health. Some clones in this sample may be carry-over from other donors' samples. The chain couples TRBV7-9 to TRBJ2-2; D unresolved. The CDR3 reads CASSLAPKAGELFF. CDR3 nucleotide sequence: TGTGCCAGCAGCTTAGCACCCAAAGCCGGGGAGCTGTTTTTT.